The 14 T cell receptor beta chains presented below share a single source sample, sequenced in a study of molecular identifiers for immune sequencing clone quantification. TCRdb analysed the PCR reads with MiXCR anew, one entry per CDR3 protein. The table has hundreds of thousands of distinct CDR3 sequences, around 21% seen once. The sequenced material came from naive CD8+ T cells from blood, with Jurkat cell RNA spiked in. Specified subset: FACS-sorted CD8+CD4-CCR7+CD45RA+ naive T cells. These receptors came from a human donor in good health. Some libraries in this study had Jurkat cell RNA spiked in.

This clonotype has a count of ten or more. The CDR3 loop reads CASSRWESTDTQYF. Written as DNA, the CDR3 is TGTGCCAGTAGTAGGTGGGAGAGCACAGATACGCAGTATTTT. The chain is built from TRBV19 and TRBJ2-3, with D tentatively TRBD2 (5 bases). This CDR3 comprises 14 residues. V was cut by 4 bases and J by 0 bases, with 8 bases left in between. CDR1 is LNHDA and CDR2 is SQIVND in the germline V gene (reference sequence).

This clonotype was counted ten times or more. The CDR3 nucleotides are TGTGCCAGCAGTTACCTTAGGGGGACTAGCAATCAGCCCCAGCATTTT. The encoded protein is CASSYLRGTSNQPQHF. This rearrangement joins TRBV6-6 to TRBJ1-5, with D maybe TRBD1 (6 bases). The CDR3 runs to 16 residues. Looked up from germline, CDR1 is MNHNY and CDR2 is SVGAGI (reference sequence). V lost 2 bases and J lost 0, with 11 bases in between.

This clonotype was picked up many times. The CDR3 DNA follows: TGTGCCAGCAGTTTATCTCGGACGGGTGTCACAGATACGCAGTATTTT. Translated: CASSLSRTGVTDTQYF. The chain combines TRBV27 with TRBJ2-3; D ambiguous. Germline CDR1 reads MNHEY; CDR2 reads SMNVEV (reference sequence). This CDR3 has 16 amino acids. Trimming removed 0 bases from V and 2 bases from J, with 12 bases in between.

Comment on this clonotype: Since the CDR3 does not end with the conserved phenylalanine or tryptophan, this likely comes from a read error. The CDR3: CSAGDPTDTQYL. The DNA of the CDR3 is TGCAGTGCTGGAGATCCCACAGATACGCAGTATTTG. The gene calls are TRBV20-1 and TRBJ2-3; D gene ambiguous. Germline CDR1 and CDR2: DFQATT and SNEGSKA (reference sequence). This CDR3 has 12 amino acids.

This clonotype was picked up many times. CDR3 bases: TGTGCCAGCAGCGTAGTGGGGAACTGGGGGGAGACCCAGTACTTC. Translating it yields CASSVVGNWGETQYF. The gene calls are TRBV9 and TRBJ2-5; D possibly matches TRBD1 or TRBD2 (5 bases each). V was cut by 0 bases and J by 5 bases, with 14 bases left in between. The germline V gene encodes CDR1 SGDLS and CDR2 YYNGEE. This CDR3 contains 15 residues.

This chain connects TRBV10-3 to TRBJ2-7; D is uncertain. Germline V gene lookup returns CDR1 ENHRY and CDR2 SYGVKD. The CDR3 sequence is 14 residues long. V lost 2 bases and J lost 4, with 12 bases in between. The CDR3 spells CAISERPLEYEQYF. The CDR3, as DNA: TGTGCCATCAGTGAGAGGCCACTCGAGTACGAGCAGTACTTC.

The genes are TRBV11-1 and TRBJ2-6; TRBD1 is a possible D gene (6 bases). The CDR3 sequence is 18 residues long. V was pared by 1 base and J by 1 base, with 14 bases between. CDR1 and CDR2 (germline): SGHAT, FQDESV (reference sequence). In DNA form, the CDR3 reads TGTGCCAGCAGCTTAGGAGGGACACCACTTTCTGGGGCCAACGTCCTGACTTTC. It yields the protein CASSLGGTPLSGANVLTF.

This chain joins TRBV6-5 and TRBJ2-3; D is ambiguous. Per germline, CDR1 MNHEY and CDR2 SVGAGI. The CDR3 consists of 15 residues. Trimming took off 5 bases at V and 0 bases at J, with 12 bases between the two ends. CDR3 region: CASSPRHSSTDTQYF. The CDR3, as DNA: TGTGCCAGCAGTCCCCGGCATTCTAGCACAGATACGCAGTATTTT.

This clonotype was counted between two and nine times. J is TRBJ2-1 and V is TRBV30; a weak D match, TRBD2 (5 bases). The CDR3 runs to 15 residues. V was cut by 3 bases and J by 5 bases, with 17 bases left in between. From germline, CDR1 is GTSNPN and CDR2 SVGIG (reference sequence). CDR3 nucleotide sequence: TGTGCCTGGAGCCAAAGCGGAATCCATAACAATGAGCAGTTCTTC. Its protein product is CAWSQSGIHNNEQFF.

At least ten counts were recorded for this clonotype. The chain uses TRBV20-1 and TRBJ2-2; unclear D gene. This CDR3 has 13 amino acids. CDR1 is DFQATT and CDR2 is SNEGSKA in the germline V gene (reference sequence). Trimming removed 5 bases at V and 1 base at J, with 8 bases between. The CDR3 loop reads CSASKLNTGELFF. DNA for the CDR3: TGCAGTGCTTCAAAGCTGAACACCGGGGAGCTGTTTTTT.

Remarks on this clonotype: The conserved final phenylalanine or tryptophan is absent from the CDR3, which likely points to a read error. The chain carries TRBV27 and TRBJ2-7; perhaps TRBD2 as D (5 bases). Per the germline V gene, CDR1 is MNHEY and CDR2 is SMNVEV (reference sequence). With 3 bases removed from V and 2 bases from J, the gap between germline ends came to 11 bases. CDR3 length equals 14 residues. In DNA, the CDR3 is TGTGCCAGCAGTTTTGGAGGAAGGGCCTACGAGCAGTACTCC. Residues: CASSFGGRAYEQYS.

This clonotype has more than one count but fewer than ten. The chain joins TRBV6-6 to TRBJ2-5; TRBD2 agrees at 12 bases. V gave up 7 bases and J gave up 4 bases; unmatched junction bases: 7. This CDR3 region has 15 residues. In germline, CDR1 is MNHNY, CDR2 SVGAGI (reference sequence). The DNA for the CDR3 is TGTGCCAGCAAAAGGGAACTAGCGGGAGGAGAGACCCAGTACTTC. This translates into CASKRELAGGETQYF.

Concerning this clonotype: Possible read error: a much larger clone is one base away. In nucleotides, the CDR3 is TGTGCCTGGAGCCAGCGGGGCACCTACGAGCAGTACTTC. It encodes CAWSQRGTYEQYF. The chain combines TRBV30 with TRBJ2-7; 7 bases map to TRBD2. The ends lost 3 bases at V and 2 bases at J; junction bases unmatched: 4. The CDR3 spans 13 residues. The V gene's germline CDR1 is GTSNPN and CDR2 SVGIG (reference sequence).

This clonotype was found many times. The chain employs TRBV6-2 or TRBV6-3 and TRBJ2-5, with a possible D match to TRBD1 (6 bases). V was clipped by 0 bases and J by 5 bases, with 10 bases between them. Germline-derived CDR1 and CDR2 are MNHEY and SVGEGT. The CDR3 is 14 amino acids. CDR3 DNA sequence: TGTGCCAGCAGTTACTCGACAGGACGCGAGACCCAGTACTTC. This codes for CASSYSTGRETQYF.